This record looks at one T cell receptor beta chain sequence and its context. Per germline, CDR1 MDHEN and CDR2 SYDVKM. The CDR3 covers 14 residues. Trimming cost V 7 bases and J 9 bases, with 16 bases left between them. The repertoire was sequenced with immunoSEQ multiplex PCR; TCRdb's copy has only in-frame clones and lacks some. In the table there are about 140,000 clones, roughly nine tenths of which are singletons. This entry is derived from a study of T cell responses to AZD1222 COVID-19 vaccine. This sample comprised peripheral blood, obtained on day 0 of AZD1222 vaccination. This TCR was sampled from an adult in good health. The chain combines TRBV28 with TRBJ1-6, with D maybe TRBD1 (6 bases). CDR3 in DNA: TGTGCCAGCACCCCGGCCAGGGGAGGTTCACCCCTCCACTTT. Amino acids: CASTPARGGSPLHF.